This record concerns one TCR beta chain sequence. What it binds is not known. This record comes from a study of graft-versus-host responses after intestinal transplantation. Overall study: Multivisceral, liver-intestinal, or isolated intestinal transplants were performed in recipients. Tacrolimus plus steroids were given to all recipients for approximately three years, preceded by anti-thymocyte globulin induction.

Profiled with immunoSEQ multiplex PCR; TCRdb holds only in-frame clones, not every one. The table shows around 110,000 clones, with roughly 87% occurring only once. Whole-study findings and limits: Early post-transplant falls in HvG clones accompanied the peak levels of circulating GvH clones. Allografts carried high graft-versus-host to host-versus-graft clonal ratios in patients having graft-donor T cell macrochimerism.

V was shortened by 2 bases and J by 6 bases, with 13 bases between the two germline ends. CDR1 and CDR2 (germline): SEHNR, FQNEAQ (reference sequence). The CDR3 has 14 residues. The sample here was unstimulated CD4+ T cells sorted from spleen or lymph node cells, taken before transplant. This sequence was found in a human donor who was the organ donor for an intestinal transplant. J is TRBJ1-2 and V is TRBV7-9, with D unresolved. CDR3 sequence: CASSLRGSGDGYTF. CDR3 sequence (DNA): TGTGCCAGCAGCTTACGAGGATCGGGAGATGGCTACACCTTC.